The clone carrying this TCR beta chain was detected only a few times. A read error may account for a junction end that differs from germline. The data belong to a study of blood T cell repertoires in COVID-19. At the level of the study: Samples taken during acute and convalescent COVID-19 were collected in the United States, Italy and Spain. Sources were T cells, B-cell-depleted T cells, or PBMCs; the material itself was cDNA or gDNA.

Source study methods: Reference gene primer amplification in the assay estimated nucleated cell counts. Here immunoSEQ multiplex PCR was the method, and the copy in TCRdb shows in-frame clones only, minus some. V, J and clone size reflect that table, while D and trimming were determined from the DNA. Of 200,000 to 250,000 clones in the sample, around three quarters were seen once. CDR1 and CDR2 from the germline V gene are GTSNPN and SVGIG (reference sequence). There are 17 residues in the CDR3. The clonotype was recovered from a woman aged 65 to 85 with acute or convalescent COVID-19. Sequencing used peripheral blood. The chain joins TRBV30 to TRBJ1-4; the D gene is possibly TRBD1 (6 bases). CDR3 DNA sequence: TGTGCCTGGAGTTCCCTGATCCAGAGGGGGTCTAAGGAAAAACTGTTTTTT. Translated, it gives CAWSSLIQRGSKEKLFF.